This record covers a single T cell receptor (beta chain). Its antigen remains unidentified. As to time point: cycle 4 day 1 (C4D1), after less than 7 weeks of nivolumab. Relapse was seen in all patients after autologous stem cell transplantation, and brentuximab vedotin exposure was variable. After PBMCs were thawed, their CD8+ T cells were isolated by magnetic negative selection. Here immunoSEQ multiplex PCR was the method, and the copy in TCRdb shows in-frame clones only, minus some. The sample shows around 21,000 clones, around four fifths of them seen only once. There are 18 residues in the CDR3. V shed 0 bases, J shed 5 bases, and the junction held 15 bases outside the gene matches. In germline, CDR1 is MNHEY, CDR2 SMNVEV (reference sequence). These data come from a study of PD-1 blockade in classical Hodgkin lymphoma. Findings and caveats of the study: Individuals who commenced nivolumab within less than 1 year of ASCT were excluded. As was reported, newly diagnosed patients showed lower baseline TCR diversity than healthy donors did. Baseline diversity in complete responders resembled that of newly diagnosed patients.

The specimen comprised CD8+ T cells from blood, sampled before the fourth cycle of nivolumab. The chain has TRBV27 and TRBJ1-1, with TRBD1 matching 7 bases. The TCR comes from a human donor with classical Hodgkin lymphoma. DNA of the CDR3: TGTGCCAGCAGTTTATCGAGTTACCAAGGGGGCGCATGGACTGAAGCTTTCTTT. This sequence encodes CASSLSSYQGGAWTEAFF.